This entry lists 27 T cell receptor beta chains sequenced from one sample in a study of Ad26.COV2.S vaccination and SARS-CoV-2 variants. Treatment in this sample: some 20 received Ad26.COV2.S at low or high dose, single or two shots; a few received placebo; per-sample allocation not given. The samples were gathered on day 63 after the first injection of vaccine or placebo. Clones were sequenced by immunoSEQ multiplex PCR, and TCRdb holds only the in-frame ones, with some missing. The table shows some 330,000 clones, with roughly 90% occurring only once. Sample: peripheral blood, taken in a trial of Ad26.COV2.S vaccine versus placebo. These receptors all stem from a person aged 18-65 years who received the Ad26.COV2.S COVID-19 vaccine or a placebo.

For the CDR3, the DNA is TGTGCCAGCTCACCACCGTTAGGGACAGCAAAAGCTTTCTTT. It codes for CASSPPLGTAKAFF. V and J are TRBV18 and TRBJ1-1; TRBD1 aligns across 7 bases. Trimming cost V 0 bases and J 9 bases; bases outside gene matches: 7. Germline CDR1 is KGHSH and CDR2 is LQKENI. The CDR3 covers 14 residues.

DNA of the CDR3: TGCAGCGTTGCAGGGGAAGTTCGGAACACTGAAGCTTTCTTT. As protein: CSVAGEVRNTEAFF. The chain joins TRBV29-1 to TRBJ1-1, with D maybe TRBD1 (6 bases). The V end was cut by 4 bases, the J end by 1 base, with 13 bases between. Germline CDR1 SQVTM, CDR2 ANQGSEA. This CDR3 region has 14 residues.

The rearrangement uses TRBV6-6 and TRBJ2-5; D gene unclear. This CDR3 spans 13 amino acids. Germline lookup yields CDR1 MNHNY and CDR2 SVGAGI (reference sequence). V was clipped by 2 bases and J by 3 bases, with 7 bases between them. CDR3 residues: CASSYEVEETQYF. CDR3 DNA sequence: TGTGCCAGCAGTTACGAGGTAGAAGAGACCCAGTACTTC.

This rearrangement joins TRBV9 to TRBJ2-1; possibly TRBD1 or TRBD2 for D (5 bases each). Germline V gene lookup returns CDR1 SGDLS and CDR2 YYNGEE. Between the trimmed V and J ends, which lost 3 bases and 8 bases, there was a span of 18 bases. The CDR3 totals 15 residues. CDR3 residues: CASSALAGASDEQFF. CDR3 sequence (DNA): TGTGCCAGCAGCGCCTTAGCCGGGGCGTCTGATGAGCAGTTCTTC.

This clone was recorded once. The chain couples TRBV28 to TRBJ1-2; TRBD1 matches at 9 bases. CDR3 length: 17 amino acids. J was trimmed by 7 bases and V by 6 bases; bases with no gene match: 18. CDR1 MDHEN and CDR2 SYDVKM come from the germline V gene. CDR3 in DNA: TGTGCCAGCAGCCCCCTTTTCGGGACAGGGATATGGAGTGGCTACACCTTC. It translates to CASSPLFGTGIWSGYTF.

The CDR3 loop is CASSSNNERGTSYEQYF. The CDR3 nucleotides are TGTGCCAGTAGTAGTAATAACGAGCGGGGGACGTCCTACGAGCAGTACTTC. V usage is TRBV19 and J usage is TRBJ2-7, with 8 bases aligning to TRBD2. V lost 4 bases and J lost 1; bases outside the gene matches: 12. Germline V lookup: CDR1 LNHDA, CDR2 SQIVND (reference sequence). This CDR3 spans 17 amino acids.

The chain employs TRBV6-6 and TRBJ2-7; either TRBD1 or TRBD2 may supply D (5 bases each). CDR1 MNHNY and CDR2 SVGAGI come from the germline V gene (reference sequence). The CDR3 has 14 residues. V was shortened by 6 bases and J by 2 bases, with 14 bases between the two germline ends. CDR3 protein: CASSHGTDPYEQYV. CDR3 DNA: TGTGCCAGCAGCCACGGGACGGACCCCTACGAGCAGTACGTC.

This sequence joins TRBV9 and TRBJ1-2; D may be TRBD1 (5 bases). The germline V gene encodes CDR1 SGDLS and CDR2 YYNGEE. V was trimmed by 4 bases and J by 4 bases, leaving 17 bases between them. The CDR3 is 15 amino acids. CDR3 DNA sequence: TGTGCCAGCAGCACTTATAGCAGGGAGATCTATGGCTACACCTTC. Protein sequence: CASSTYSREIYGYTF.

The count of this clone is one. The rearrangement joins TRBV18 to TRBJ2-7; no clear D. This CDR3 has 13 amino acids. Trimming removed 2 bases at V and 7 bases at J, with 12 bases between. Germline CDR1 KGHSH, CDR2 LQKENI. CDR3 DNA sequence: TGTGCCAGCTCACCAGGGTCTTCGGTGGAGCAGTACTTC. Translating gives CASSPGSSVEQYF.

V and J are TRBV18 and TRBJ1-1; 8 bases are a match to TRBD1. The CDR3 consists of 15 residues. V lost 3 bases, J lost 0 bases, and 3 bases stayed unmatched. Germline CDR1 is KGHSH and CDR2 is LQKENI. This CDR3 reads CASSPTGAVNTEAFF. The DNA of the CDR3 is TGTGCCAGCTCACCGACAGGGGCCGTGAACACTGAAGCTTTCTTT. The full variable domain, rest sourced from reference TRBV18 and TRBJ1-1, is NAGVMQNPRHLVRRRGQEARLRCSPMKGHSHVYWYRQLPEEGLKFMVYLQKENIIDESGMPKERFSAEFPKEGPSILRIQQVVRGDSAAYFCASSPTGAVNTEAFFGQGTRLTVV.

This sequence joins TRBV6-1 and TRBJ1-6; D is unresolved. With 3 bases removed from V and 3 bases from J, the gap between germline ends came to 9 bases. CDR1 and CDR2 (germline): MNHNS, SASEGT. This CDR3 is built from 15 residues. CDR3 residues: CASSEDGIYNSPLHF. CDR3 DNA sequence: TGTGCCAGCAGTGAGGACGGGATCTATAATTCACCCCTCCACTTT.

The chain has TRBV18 and TRBJ1-5, with D tentatively TRBD1 (6 bases). The length of the CDR3 is 15 residues. Trimming removed 1 base at V and 2 bases at J, with 9 bases between. The germline CDR1 and CDR2 sequences are KGHSH and LQKENI. CDR3 nucleotides: TGTGCCAGCTCACCACTGGAGGGGGGCAATCAGCCCCAGCATTTT. This encodes CASSPLEGGNQPQHF.

The V gene is TRBV4-1, the J gene TRBJ2-4; 10 bases match TRBD2. J was trimmed by 3 bases and V by 2 bases; bases with no gene match: 16. The CDR3 sequence is 20 residues long. The germline V gene has CDR1 MGHRA and CDR2 YSYEKL. The CDR3 loop reads CASSQSTSLAGRNIKNIQYF. The CDR3 DNA follows: TGCGCCAGCAGCCAATCTACATCACTAGCGGGGCGGAATATCAAAAACATTCAGTACTTC.

J is TRBJ2-7 and V is TRBV21-1; the table's D call, TRBD1, has no DNA check behind it. TRBV21-1 is an annotated pseudogene. This CDR3 is built from 15 residues. DNA of the CDR3: TGTGCCAGCAGCTTGGCCGGGACAGGTTTGTACGAGCAGTACGTC. Translating it yields CASSLAGTGLYEQYV.

This sequence joins TRBV27 and TRBJ1-5; D unresolved. The CDR3 totals 17 residues. Trimming removed 3 bases at V and 0 bases at J, with 15 bases between. Germline CDR1 is MNHEY and CDR2 is SMNVEV (reference sequence). CDR3 sequence: CASSFRGAFYSNQPQHF. CDR3 sequence (DNA): TGTGCCAGCAGTTTCCGAGGAGCTTTTTATAGCAATCAGCCCCAGCATTTT.

The chain employs TRBV30 and TRBJ2-1, with D perhaps matching TRBD2 (7 bases). The CDR3 has 15 amino acids. Germline-derived CDR1 and CDR2 are GTSNPN and SVGIG (reference sequence). Trimming cost V 3 bases and J 2 bases, with 14 bases left between them. For the CDR3, the DNA is TGTGCCTGGAGGGAACAGGGAGGGACCTACAATGAGCAGTTCTTC. It encodes CAWREQGGTYNEQFF.

The V and J genes are TRBV6-5 and TRBJ2-7; D uncertain. Between the trimmed V and J ends, which lost 0 bases and 1 base, there was a span of 7 bases. In germline, CDR1 is MNHEY, CDR2 SVGAGI. The CDR3 runs to 14 residues. CDR3 protein: CASSYSGKSYEQYF. CDR3 bases: TGTGCCAGCAGTTACTCTGGCAAGTCCTACGAGCAGTACTTC.

This clone has just one count. The V call is TRBV18, the J call TRBJ1-5; 9 bases are shared with TRBD1. CDR3 length equals 15 residues. CDR1 is KGHSH, CDR2 LQKENI, per germline. Germline trimming cut 6 bases from V and 3 bases from J; bases unmatched to any gene: 6. Written as DNA, the CDR3 is TGTGCCAGCTCCCCCGGGACAGGGAACAATCAGCCCCAGCATTTT. Protein: CASSPGTGNNQPQHF. Full variable domain (remainder filled in from reference TRBV18 and TRBJ1-5): NAGVMQNPRHLVRRRGQEARLRCSPMKGHSHVYWYRQLPEEGLKFMVYLQKENIIDESGMPKERFSAEFPKEGPSILRIQQVVRGDSAAYFCASSPGTGNNQPQHFGDGTRLSIL.

The V call is TRBV6-5, the J call TRBJ2-1; D is unresolved. The CDR3 is 15 amino acids. The germline V gene encodes CDR1 MNHEY and CDR2 SVGAGI. V was trimmed by 7 bases and J by 1 base, leaving 14 bases between them. The CDR3 coding sequence is TGTGCCAGCATGGAAGGTCCGGAGTCCTACAATGAGCAGTTCTTC. This translates into CASMEGPESYNEQFF.

This rearrangement joins TRBV4-1 to TRBJ1-2; D unresolved. CDR1 is MGHRA and CDR2 is YSYEKL in the germline V gene. V lost 0 bases to trimming and J lost 1 base, with 9 bases between them. The CDR3 extends over 15 amino acids. CDR3 DNA sequence: TGCGCCAGCAGCCAAGAATTAAGGGTTAACTATGGCTACACCTTC. Its protein is CASSQELRVNYGYTF.

This sequence joins TRBV9 and TRBJ2-3; possible D gene TRBD2, 6 bases. CDR1 and CDR2 from the germline V gene are SGDLS and YYNGEE. Trimming removed 0 bases at V and 2 bases at J, with 13 bases between. The CDR3 runs 16 residues. The CDR3 region is CASSVGSSGPTDTQYF. The CDR3 coding sequence is TGTGCCAGCAGCGTAGGTAGTAGCGGCCCCACAGATACGCAGTATTTT.

This clone was observed a single time. V usage is TRBV15 and J usage is TRBJ1-2; no reliable D call. V gave up 0 bases and J gave up 8 bases, with 13 bases separating them. This CDR3 has 14 amino acids. Germline CDR1 reads LNHNV; CDR2 reads YYDKDF (reference sequence). CDR3 protein: CATSRDKADLGYTF. The CDR3 nucleotides read TGTGCCACCAGCAGAGATAAGGCGGACCTGGGCTACACCTTC.

The gene calls are TRBV7-9 and TRBJ2-7, with D unresolved. The CDR3 consists of 16 residues. The V gene lost 2 bases and the J gene lost 3 bases, with 17 bases spanning the gap. The germline CDR1 and CDR2 sequences are SEHNR and FQNEAQ (reference sequence). The CDR3 sequence: CASSLRYPRSIYEQYF. The CDR3 DNA sequence: TGTGCCAGCAGCTTAAGGTATCCCAGGTCGATCTACGAGCAGTACTTC.

This chain uses TRBV28 with TRBJ1-4, with TRBD1 matching over 8 bases. The CDR3 length is 16 residues. Germline V gene sequence: CDR1 MDHEN, CDR2 SYDVKM. Trimming cost V 10 bases and J 3 bases; bases outside gene matches: 13. CDR3 in amino acids: CATTRTGSGSNEKLFF. Written as DNA, the CDR3 is TGTGCCACAACCCGGACAGGGTCCGGTTCTAATGAAAAACTGTTTTTT.

The V and J genes are TRBV4-3 and TRBJ2-3; 10 positions match TRBD2. This CDR3 spans 16 amino acids. Trimming at V came to 1 base and at J to 7 bases, leaving 8 bases not matched to a gene. Looked up from germline, CDR1 is LGHNA and CDR2 is YSLEER. CDR3 amino acids: CASSQGDSGRTNTQYF. The CDR3 nucleotides are TGCGCCAGCAGCCAAGGAGATAGCGGGAGGACGAATACGCAGTATTTT.

This clone has more than one count but fewer than ten. The genes are TRBV6-5 and TRBJ1-2, with a tentative D call TRBD1 (6 bases). This CDR3 has 14 residues. V was cut by 5 bases and J by 4 bases, with 14 bases left in between. CDR1 is MNHEY and CDR2 is SVGAGI in the germline V gene. CDR3 coding DNA: TGTGCCAGCAGTCCCCTAGGGGGGAGCTATGGCTACACCTTC. It encodes CASSPLGGSYGYTF.

The chain uses TRBV5-1 and TRBJ1-2; D not certain. Germline V CDR1 and CDR2: SGHRS, YFSETQ. Trimming shortened V by 4 bases and J by 4 bases, and 14 bases separated the two germline ends. This CDR3 spans 14 amino acids. Here the CDR3 DNA reads TGCGCCAGCAGCAATTCCGGGAGTCTCTATGGCTACACCTTC. Protein: CASSNSGSLYGYTF.